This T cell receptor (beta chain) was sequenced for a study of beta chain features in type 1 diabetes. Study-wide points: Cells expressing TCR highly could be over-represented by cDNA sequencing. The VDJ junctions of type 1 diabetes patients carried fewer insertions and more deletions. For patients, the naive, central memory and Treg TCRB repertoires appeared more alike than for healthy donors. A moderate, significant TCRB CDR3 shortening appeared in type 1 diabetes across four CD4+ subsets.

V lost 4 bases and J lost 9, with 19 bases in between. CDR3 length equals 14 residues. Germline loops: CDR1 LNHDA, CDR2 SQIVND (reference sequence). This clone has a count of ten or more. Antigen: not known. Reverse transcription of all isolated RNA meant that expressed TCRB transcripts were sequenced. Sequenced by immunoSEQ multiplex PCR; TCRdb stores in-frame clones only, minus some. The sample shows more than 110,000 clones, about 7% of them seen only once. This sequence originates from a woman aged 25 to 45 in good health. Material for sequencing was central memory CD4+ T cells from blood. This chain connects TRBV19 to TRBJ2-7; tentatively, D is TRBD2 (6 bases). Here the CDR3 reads CASSTTGLGTGQYF. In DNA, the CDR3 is TGTGCCAGTAGTACAACGGGACTCGGAACCGGGCAGTACTTC.